The 14 T cell receptor beta chains in this list originate from one sample, sequenced in a study of cytomegalovirus exposure and HLA in healthy donors. Clones were sequenced by immunoSEQ multiplex PCR, and TCRdb holds only the in-frame ones, with some missing. The sample lists about 66,000 clones, approximately 96% occurring once. Specimen: PBMCs. The source of these receptors is a man between 18 and 29 years old in good health and CMV-seronegative.

The chain employs TRBV4-1 and TRBJ2-7; 8 nucleotides match TRBD2. Germline trimming cut 2 bases from V and 6 bases from J; bases unmatched to any gene: 9. CDR3 length: 15 amino acids. The germline V gene has CDR1 MGHRA and CDR2 YSYEKL. The CDR3 here is CASSQKSGSFSEQYF. The CDR3 DNA follows: TGCGCCAGCAGCCAAAAGAGCGGGAGTTTTAGCGAGCAGTACTTC.

The chain is built from TRBV9 and TRBJ2-5; D unclear. The CDR3 loop spans 14 amino acids. V lost 1 base to trimming and J lost 5 bases, with 12 bases between them. Germline CDR1 and CDR2: SGDLS and YYNGEE. The chain's CDR3 is CASSVSGAGETQYF. The CDR3 nucleotides read TGTGCCAGCAGCGTATCTGGTGCAGGCGAGACCCAGTACTTC.

V and J are TRBV7-2 and TRBJ2-5; 9 bases are shared with TRBD1. V was clipped by 5 bases and J by 4 bases; unmatched bases: 11. From germline, CDR1 is SGHTA and CDR2 FQGNSA. The CDR3 sequence is 16 residues long. For the CDR3, the DNA is TGTGCCAGCAGCCAGTACGGGACAGGGTTTCGAGAGACCCAGTACTTC. This codes for CASSQYGTGFRETQYF.

The CDR3 DNA is TGTGCCAGCAGCCCACACGGACTAGCGGGAGGATTTAATGAGCAGTTCTTC. Translation gives CASSPHGLAGGFNEQFF. The rearrangement links TRBV7-9 to TRBJ2-1; 14 bases are shared with TRBD2. The CDR3 runs to 17 residues. With 5 bases clipped from V and 7 bases from J, the junction kept 10 bases outside the gene matches. Germline loops: CDR1 SEHNR, CDR2 FQNEAQ (reference sequence).

The chain couples TRBV28 to TRBJ2-1; unclear D gene. With 2 bases removed from V and 0 bases from J, the gap between germline ends came to 8 bases. The CDR3 has 15 residues. Germline-derived CDR1 and CDR2 are MDHEN and SYDVKM. The DNA of the CDR3 is TGTGCCAGCAGTTTACTACGTAGCTCCTACAATGAGCAGTTCTTC. Translating it yields CASSLLRSSYNEQFF.

This chain connects TRBV28 to TRBJ1-2; 12 bases agree with TRBD1. Germline V gene lookup returns CDR1 MDHEN and CDR2 SYDVKM. The CDR3 is 18 amino acids. V was pared by 7 bases and J by 0 bases, with 12 bases of the junction left unmatched. CDR3 sequence: CASTTTGTGGDANYGYTF. In nucleotides, the CDR3 is TGTGCCAGCACCACAACCGGGACAGGGGGCGATGCTAACTATGGCTACACCTTC.

CDR3 loop: CASRPRDRVPYEQYF. DNA for the CDR3: TGTGCAAGTCGCCCCCGGGACAGGGTACCCTACGAGCAGTACTTC. This chain links TRBV12-2 with TRBJ2-7; TRBD1 reflects the table's D call only, with no check against the DNA. TRBV12-2 is listed as a pseudogene. The CDR3 consists of 15 residues.

The genes are TRBV14 and TRBJ2-3; D might be TRBD2 (6 bases). Trimming shortened V by 2 bases and J by 6 bases, and 15 bases separated the two germline ends. Germline V gene data show CDR1 as SGHDN and CDR2 as FVKESK. The length of the CDR3 is 15 residues. CDR3 sequence reads: CASSQLGAAGDTQYF. The CDR3 DNA is TGTGCCAGCAGCCAACTGGGAGCCGCGGGGGATACGCAGTATTTT.

The chain joins TRBV4-3 to TRBJ2-3, with 9 bases that match TRBD1. CDR1 and CDR2 (germline): LGHNA, YSLEER. J was trimmed by 2 bases and V by 4 bases; bases with no gene match: 7. This CDR3 is built from 16 residues. CDR3 sequence: CASSRRDRAHTDTQYF. The CDR3, as DNA: TGCGCCAGCAGCCGACGGGACAGGGCCCACACAGATACGCAGTATTTT.

CDR3 in DNA: TGTGCCAGCAGATACACGGGACTACCCTCCTACGAGCAGTACTTC. Its translation: CASRYTGLPSYEQYF. This sequence joins TRBV6-1 and TRBJ2-7; TRBD2 matches 7 bases. Germline trimming cut 6 bases from V and 0 bases from J; bases unmatched to any gene: 8. In germline, CDR1 is MNHNS, CDR2 SASEGT. The CDR3 is 15 residues long.

The table lists this clone with a count of one. The genes are TRBV5-6 and TRBJ2-3; D remains ambiguous. Trimming pared 5 bases from V and 0 bases from J, leaving 16 bases between. This CDR3 region has 16 residues. From germline, CDR1 is SGHDT and CDR2 YYEEEE. The CDR3 sequence is CASSSIRSSSTDTQYF. In nucleotides, the CDR3 is TGTGCCAGCAGTTCCATCCGGTCGTCTAGCACAGATACGCAGTATTTT.

The genes are TRBV29-1 and TRBJ2-7; TRBD2 agrees at 7 bases. Germline-derived CDR1 and CDR2 are SQVTM and ANQGSEA. V was pared by 6 bases and J by 4 bases, with 18 bases of the junction left unmatched. This CDR3 region has 16 residues. The CDR3 nucleotides are TGCAGCGTGCGGGGGACGGCGGGAGTTCCCTCATACGAGCAGTACTTC. Its translation: CSVRGTAGVPSYEQYF.

This clone appeared a single time. V is TRBV30 and J is TRBJ1-1; D is undetermined. The germline V gene encodes CDR1 GTSNPN and CDR2 SVGIG (reference sequence). V was trimmed by 5 bases and J by 8 bases, leaving 12 bases between them. The CDR3 covers 11 residues. Here the CDR3 DNA reads TGTGCCTGGGAGGTAACTTCAGAAGCTTTCTTT. Translating gives CAWEVTSEAFF.

The rearrangement links TRBV6-1 to TRBJ2-4; D is undetermined. Germline CDR1 and CDR2: MNHNS and SASEGT. This CDR3 contains 18 residues. V lost 2 bases and J lost 1, with 18 bases in between. For the CDR3, the DNA is TGTGCCAGCAGTGAACTGTTCACAGCCGATTCTGCCAAAAACATTCAGTACTTC. Protein sequence: CASSELFTADSAKNIQYF.